Each of the 4 T cell receptor beta chains below was sequenced from the same sample in a study of Graves' ophthalmopathy and Graves' hyperthyroidism. From RNA, the CDR3 regions of TCR beta chains were amplified and sequenced. First-round RT-PCR relied on HTBI primers, and a second-round multiplex PCR came next. TCRdb re-called the multiplex PCR reads with MiXCR, one entry per CDR3 protein. Counted here are 150,000 to 200,000 distinct CDR3 sequences, 30% to 45% occurring once; the ten biggest clones make up around 9.3%. Sequenced sample: peripheral blood. The receptors originated from a man aged 25 to 45 with Graves' ophthalmopathy.

This clonotype was counted at least ten times. The chain is built from TRBV20-1 and TRBJ2-7, with 8 bases identical to TRBD2. This CDR3 comprises 15 residues. The junction had 5 bases not matched to a gene; V was cut back by 0 bases and J by 1 base. Germline V CDR1 and CDR2: DFQATT, SNEGSKA (reference sequence). The CDR3 DNA reads TGCAGTGCTAGAGATCGGCCGGGAGGGTCCTACGAGCAGTACTTC. As protein: CSARDRPGGSYEQYF.

This clonotype was observed many times. This sequence joins TRBV6-5 and TRBJ2-7; 8 bases line up with TRBD2. The CDR3 has 14 residues. Looked up from germline, CDR1 is MNHEY and CDR2 is SVGAGI. J was trimmed by 2 bases and V by 7 bases; bases with no gene match: 7. CDR3 nucleotide sequence: TGTGCCAGCACCCCCCGGGAGGGGCCCTACGAGCAGTACTTC. Translation gives CASTPREGPYEQYF.

This clonotype was counted many times. V gene TRBV6-2 or TRBV6-3 combines with J gene TRBJ1-1; D uncertain. V was trimmed by 2 bases and J by 4 bases, leaving 8 bases between them. This CDR3 is built from 13 residues. CDR1 MNHEY and CDR2 SVGEGT come from the germline V gene. The chain's CDR3 is CASSYGESTEAFF. In nucleotides, the CDR3 is TGTGCCAGCAGTTACGGGGAGAGCACTGAAGCTTTCTTT.

This clonotype was observed at least ten times. The J gene is TRBJ2-3, the V gene TRBV29-1; TRBD1 is a possible D gene (5 bases). The CDR3 runs 15 residues. Germline V CDR1 and CDR2: SQVTM, ANQGSEA. The V end was cut by 4 bases, the J end by 5 bases, with 19 bases between. CDR3 sequence (DNA): TGCAGCGTTGTCGGAAGGGGTTCACGGATAGATACGCAGTATTTT. As protein: CSVVGRGSRIDTQYF.